This T cell receptor (beta chain) is from a study of cytomegalovirus exposure and HLA in healthy donors. As to this clone: At one boundary the junction diverges from the germline segment, which might be a read error.

Both 60 Vbeta primers and 13 Jbeta primers went into the PCR. Only in-frame clones appear in the TCRdb table, and some are missing; sequencing was by immunoSEQ multiplex PCR. Of 90,000 to 140,000 clones listed, 76% are singletons. The CDR3 runs 15 residues. The germline CDR1 and CDR2 sequences are SGHTA and FQGNSA. This clonotype was sampled from a man between 35 and 55 years old in good health and CMV-seropositive. J is TRBJ2-1 and V is TRBV7-2, with 12 bases lining up with TRBD2. Sequences were obtained from PBMCs. The CDR3 region is CASSFTSGGYNKQFF. CDR3 sequence (DNA): TGTGCCAGCAGCTTTACTAGCGGGGGGTACAATAAGCAGTTCTTC.